These 13 T cell receptor beta chains came from one sample sequenced in a study of metastatic and nonmetastatic thyroid tumors. Thyroid surgery was preceded by no treatment in any patient. With MiXCR, TCRdb reprocessed the PCR reads. The sample has approximately 17,000 clones, roughly 26% seen once. The sample taken for sequencing was adjacent normal tissue. The receptors were gathered from a female donor with papillary thyroid cancer or a benign thyroid nodule (not recorded which). Some clones in this sample may be carry-over from other donors' samples.

The chain employs TRBV20-1 and TRBJ1-1; D is ambiguous. Trimming stripped 0 bases from V and 0 bases from J, with 5 bases between. Germline CDR1 and CDR2: DFQATT and SNEGSKA (reference sequence). This CDR3 has 13 residues. The chain's CDR3 is CSAREHLNTEAFF. As DNA, the CDR3 is TGCAGTGCTAGAGAACACCTGAACACTGAAGCTTTCTTT.

This clone showed up just a few times. The chain links TRBV6-6 to TRBJ1-6; the match to TRBD1 covers 9 bases. CDR1 MNHNY and CDR2 SVGAGI come from the germline V gene (reference sequence). This CDR3 spans 16 amino acids. The J segment lost 8 bases and the V segment lost 3 bases, leaving 8 bases of the junction unmatched. The CDR3 DNA reads as TGTGCCAGCAGTTATCTACCCCGGGACAGGGATTCACCCCTCCACTTT. This sequence encodes CASSYLPRDRDSPLHF.

The chain carries TRBV11-3 and TRBJ2-1; D is uncertain. CDR1 and CDR2 from the germline V gene are SGHNT and YENEEA. The CDR3 has 11 amino acids. Between the trimmed V and J ends, which lost 1 base and 9 bases, there was a span of 4 bases. CDR3 DNA sequence: TGTGCCAGCAGCTTAGGCGGTGAGCAGTTCTTC. Translation: CASSLGGEQFF. Filled out from reference TRBV11-3 and TRBJ2-1, the complete variable domain reads EAGVVQSPRYKIIEKKQPVAFWCNPISGHNTLYWYLQNLGQGPELLIRYENEEAVDDSQLPKDRFSAERLKGVDSTLKIQPAELGDSAVYLCASSLGGEQFFGPGTRLTVL.

In its sample, this clone was seen a few times. J is TRBJ1-6 and V is TRBV28; tentatively, D is TRBD1 (5 bases). This CDR3 contains 14 residues. Germline V gene data show CDR1 as MDHEN and CDR2 as SYDVKM. Deletions cut 4 bases from V and 7 bases from J, with 11 bases between. The CDR3 DNA reads TGTGCCAGCAGTTATCTGGGGGGGAATTCACCCCTCCACTTT. It yields the protein CASSYLGGNSPLHF.

The chain couples TRBV13 to TRBJ1-2, with TRBD1 as a possible D gene (5 bases). The CDR3 length is 11 residues. V lost 10 bases to trimming and J lost 8 bases, with 14 bases between them. The germline gives CDR1 PRHDT, CDR2 FYEKMQ (reference sequence). The DNA for the CDR3 is TGTGCCACTCCGACAGCGGGAGGCTACACCTTC. Translated, it gives CATPTAGGYTF. Looking up the rest from reference TRBV13 and TRBJ1-2 gives the full variable domain: AAGVIQSPRHLIKEKRETATLKCYPIPRHDTVYWYQQGPGQDPQFLISFYEKMQSDKGSIPDRFSAQQFSDYHSELNMSSLELGDSALYFCATPTAGGYTFGSGTRLTVV.

This clone was detected many times. The gene calls are TRBV19 and TRBJ1-5; 7 bases map to TRBD1. The CDR3 extends over 15 amino acids. Germline V lookup: CDR1 LNHDA, CDR2 SQIVND (reference sequence). V was clipped by 8 bases and J by 5 bases; unmatched bases: 12. The CDR3 reads CASRGPGQRDQPQHF. CDR3 sequence (DNA): TGTGCCAGTCGGGGACCGGGACAGCGGGATCAGCCCCAGCATTTT.

This clone was counted only a few times. This chain uses TRBV9 with TRBJ2-1; 7 bases agree with TRBD2. Germline V gene data show CDR1 as SGDLS and CDR2 as YYNGEE. The CDR3 loop spans 16 amino acids. V shed 4 bases and J 6 bases; nucleotides not matched to a gene: 13. Written as DNA, the CDR3 is TGTGCCAGCAGCTCACGGACTAGTCGCGCGCGCAATGAGCAGTTCTTC. Amino acids: CASSSRTSRARNEQFF.

This clone was observed a single time. This chain uses TRBV24-1 with TRBJ2-1, with D perhaps matching TRBD1 or TRBD2 (7 bases each). There are 17 residues in the CDR3. Trimming pared 3 bases from V and 7 bases from J, leaving 21 bases between. Germline CDR1 reads KGHDR; CDR2 reads SFDVKD. CDR3 region: CATSDRGARQGKNEQFF. CDR3 nucleotides: TGTGCCACCAGTGATCGGGGGGCGAGACAGGGCAAGAATGAGCAGTTCTTC.

This clone came up a few times. The V call is TRBV6-2 or TRBV6-3, the J call TRBJ1-1, with TRBD1 identical over 8 bases. This CDR3 comprises 17 residues. Germline assignment: CDR1 MNHEY and CDR2 SVGEGT. The V segment lost 5 bases and the J segment 1 base; nucleotides outside the gene matches: 12. This CDR3 is CASSHPSDRARNTEAFF. DNA for the CDR3: TGTGCCAGCAGTCACCCCTCGGACAGGGCTAGGAACACTGAAGCTTTCTTT.

This clone showed up just a few times. This sequence joins TRBV6-2 or TRBV6-3 and TRBJ2-1; D uncertain. Germline V CDR1 and CDR2: MNHEY, SVGEGT. CDR3 length: 12 amino acids. V was pared by 6 bases and J by 8 bases, with 11 bases between. The CDR3 is CASSDTVDEQFF. CDR3 nucleotide sequence: TGTGCCAGCAGCGACACGGTGGATGAGCAGTTCTTC.

This clone was picked up a small number of times. The V call is TRBV7-9, the J call TRBJ1-1; D not resolved. The CDR3 runs 12 residues. Looked up from germline, CDR1 is SEHNR and CDR2 is FQNEAQ (reference sequence). Trimming cost V 6 bases and J 6 bases, with 11 bases left between them. Written as DNA, the CDR3 is TGTGCCAGCAGTGAGGCCATGGCTGAAGCTTTCTTT. Translation gives CASSEAMAEAFF.

The J gene is TRBJ1-1, the V gene TRBV11-2, with TRBD1 matching over 7 bases. The CDR3 spans 17 residues. Germline V gene data show CDR1 as SGHAT and CDR2 as FQNNGV. J gave up 3 bases and V 6 bases, and 16 bases lay outside the gene matches. CDR3 nucleotides: TGTGCCAGCAGACGTTGGGGTATTTCAGGGGGAGACACTGAAGCTTTCTTT. Protein sequence: CASRRWGISGGDTEAFF.

The chain has TRBV6-2 or TRBV6-3 and TRBJ2-3; a possible D gene is TRBD2 (6 bases). V was shortened by 2 bases and J by 6 bases, with 12 bases between the two germline ends. Per germline, CDR1 MNHEY and CDR2 SVGEGT. The CDR3 spans 14 residues. DNA of the CDR3: TGTGCCAGCAGTTACGAGGGCGGGACCGATACGCAGTATTTT. Amino acids: CASSYEGGTDTQYF.